This T cell receptor beta chain was identified in a study of regulatory T cells in long-lasting Graves disease (dated by TCRdb to 2020 to 2022). Regarding the research as a whole: Persistent Graves' disease was defined as persistently positive TSH receptor autoantibodies together with antithyroid drug treatment for over 5 years. Patients with persistent Graves' disease were compared with patients with newly diagnosed Graves' disease using TCR sequencing and RNA sequencing of peripheral blood. The study took place in China and was registered as a clinical trial. TCR sequencing covered 13 persistent and 20 or so newly diagnosed Graves' disease patients, around 33 samples in total. Persistent Graves' disease patients in the clinical cohort had taken antithyroid drugs for around 11 years on average. What the research found in general, with its limitations: Sequencing and analysis were restricted to the TCR beta chain. As a limitation, the authors acknowledged that the small sample size may reduce accuracy. Preferential use of TRBV28, TRBJ1-2 and TRBJ2-5 was observed in persistent disease, whereas TRBV20-1 and TRBJ2-1 were favored in newly diagnosed disease. Lower TCR Shannon entropy and fewer highly expanded clones were observed in persistent Graves' disease patients than in newly diagnosed patients, which suggested clonal expansion. Only peripheral blood was studied, because thyroid tissue, the primary lesion, was inaccessible. Patients with persistent disease shared more public clonotypes (roughly 2,900) than newly diagnosed patients did (around 980).

The time point label, read with the paper, signifies: persistent/refractory GD, antithyroid drugs over 5 years with positive TRAb. For both TCR sequencing and RNA sequencing, RNA was extracted from PBMCs using TRIzol. The diagnosis of Graves' disease was made according to American Thyroid Association guidelines. Patients for the study were recruited at an endocrinology department in Xi'an, China. Each patient gave approximately 10 milliliters of peripheral blood, collected in an EDTA anticoagulant tube. Ficoll Paque Plus density gradient separation was used to isolate PBMCs, and no additional T cell sorting was done. An Agilent 2100 Bioanalyzer and agarose gel were used to assess RNA quality, and a NanoDrop 2000 was used to measure RNA concentration. The library came from multiplex PCR. Sequencing used an Illumina HiSeq 4000. To build TCR beta libraries, CDR3 regions were amplified by Arm-PCR using iRepertoire HTBI primers. Before sequencing, the PCR products underwent gel purification. In the authors' own workflow: Gene usage analysis of CDR3 amino acid clonotypes used the approximately 62 TRBV and some 15 TRBJ segments found across samples. COPE and FqMerger were used to merge filtered high-quality paired reads into contigs. BLAST was used to align contigs to the IMGT TRBV, TRBD and TRBJ reference genes, and CDR3 was defined following IMGT. Any clonotype with a frequency above 0.1% was counted as a highly expanded clone. Shannon entropy was used to measure repertoire diversity, and the Gini coefficient was used to measure V-J evenness. Public clonotypes were defined as clonotypes shared by more than one individual. The raw public reads went through TCRdb reprocessing: fastp at Q25, MiXCR clone calling, in-frame beta chains kept. Entries are consolidated by CDR3 protein sequence, retaining the most common genes and DNA. In this record, the V and J calls reflect TCRdb's handling and not the investigators' own analysis. This sample comprises around 400,000 distinct CDR3 sequences, roughly 21% of them detected only once. The top ten clonotypes cover roughly an eighth of the sample.

The trim is 0 bases for V and 6 bases for J, with a gap of 9 bases between the germline ends. CDR1 SGHRS and CDR2 YFSETQ were looked up in the germline V gene. Inclusive of the bounding cysteine and phenylalanine, the CDR3 is 13 residues long. Of the read, only the CDR3 DNA is kept; its 39 bases are in frame from base 1. This clonotype has a count of ten or more. Its antigen has not been determined. There are no base qualities to consult, and no much larger clone falls within one base. The chain is assembled from TRBV5-1 and TRBJ1-2, with no confident D gene call. The input for sequencing was peripheral blood mononuclear cells (PBMCs), taken when the disease was refractory, from a patient treated with antithyroid drugs. This sequence was found in a female donor with Graves disease. The CDR3 has the sequence CASSLEGLDGYTF. The nucleotide sequence is TGCGCCAGCAGCTTGGAGGGATTGGATGGCTACACCTTC.